These 7 T cell receptor beta chains share one sample of origin, sequenced in a study of early T cells in non-severe SARS-CoV-2 infection. Each CDR3 protein is one row after TCRdb ran MiXCR on the 5' RACE reads. The top ten clones hold 13% to 15% of a sample with fewer than 35,000 distinct CDR3 sequences, over 4.5% of them seen once. Sample: whole blood. These receptors all stem from an adult who was a healthcare worker with PCR-confirmed SARS-CoV-2 infection or an uninfected control (not recorded which).

This clonotype was detected many times. This chain joins TRBV2 and TRBJ2-3, with 12 bases aligning to TRBD2. This CDR3 contains 14 residues. The J segment lost 6 bases and the V segment lost 6 bases, leaving 4 bases of the junction unmatched. Germline V gives CDR1 SNHLY, CDR2 FYNNEI. CDR3 loop: CASRRLAGVDTQYF. For the CDR3, the DNA is TGTGCCAGCAGGAGACTAGCGGGGGTCGATACGCAGTATTTT.

A few counts support this clonotype. The rearrangement joins TRBV5-1 to TRBJ1-2, with D possibly TRBD1 on 5 matching bases. The V end lost 1 base, the J end lost 8 bases, and 18 bases lay between the germline ends. This CDR3 has 15 residues. The germline CDR1 and CDR2 sequences are SGHRS and YFSETQ. As DNA, the CDR3 is TGCGCCAGCAGCTTGACGGCAGGGCGGGCGGAAGGCTACACCTTC. Its protein is CASSLTAGRAEGYTF. Using reference TRBV5-1 and TRBJ1-2 for the parts outside the CDR3, the full variable domain is KAGVTQTPRYLIKTRGQQVTLSCSPISGHRSVSWYQQTPGQGLQFLFEYFSETQRNKGNFPGRFSGRQFSNSRSEMNVSTLELGDSALYLCASSLTAGRAEGYTFGSGTRLTVV.

In its sample, this clonotype was seen many times. The chain links TRBV29-1 to TRBJ2-4, with a tentative D call TRBD1 (5 bases). V was clipped by 6 bases and J by 5 bases, with 17 bases between them. Looked up from germline, CDR1 is SQVTM and CDR2 is ANQGSEA. The CDR3 has 14 amino acids. The CDR3 spells CSVSRAVGQNIQYF. The CDR3 DNA reads as TGCAGCGTCTCCAGGGCAGTTGGCCAAAACATTCAGTACTTC.

This clonotype was counted many times. In DNA form, the CDR3 reads TGTGCCAGCAGCCGACTAGCGGGTTTCTCCTACGAGCAGTACTTC. The encoded protein is CASSRLAGFSYEQYF. The rearrangement uses TRBV9 and TRBJ2-7; 10 bases fit TRBD2. The CDR3 has 15 residues. The germline gives CDR1 SGDLS, CDR2 YYNGEE. The ends lost 4 bases at V and 0 bases at J; junction bases unmatched: 4. The full variable domain, rest sourced from reference TRBV9 and TRBJ2-7, is DSGVTQTPKHLITATGQRVTLRCSPRSGDLSVYWYQQSLDQGLQFLIQYYNGEERAKGNILERFSAQQFPDLHSELNLSSLELGDSALYFCASSRLAGFSYEQYFGPGTRLTVT.

This clonotype was counted only a few times. The rearrangement uses TRBV25-1 and TRBJ1-2; tentative D call: TRBD1 (5 bases). The CDR3 is 12 residues long. V was pared by 5 bases and J by 8 bases, with 12 bases between. Germline V gene data show CDR1 as MGHDK and CDR2 as SYGVNS. CDR3 loop: CASSLGGGGYTF. The DNA of the CDR3 is TGTGCCAGCAGTTTGGGGGGTGGAGGCTACACCTTC.

This clonotype was counted only a few times. The chain is built from TRBV6-5 and TRBJ1-1; TRBD1 matches at 11 bases. With 5 bases clipped from V and 6 bases from J, the junction kept 11 bases outside the gene matches. The CDR3 extends over 16 amino acids. CDR1 is MNHEY and CDR2 is SVGAGI in the germline V gene. The CDR3 sequence is CASSRGQGAIVPEAFF. CDR3 nucleotides: TGTGCCAGCAGTCGAGGACAGGGGGCGATCGTCCCTGAAGCTTTCTTT.

The sample holds a few counts of this clonotype. This rearrangement joins TRBV20-1 to TRBJ2-5; 8 bases agree with TRBD1. The CDR3 runs to 14 residues. Per the germline V gene, CDR1 is DFQATT and CDR2 is SNEGSKA (reference sequence). V lost 2 bases to trimming and J lost 2 bases; unmatched junction nucleotides: 4. CDR3 amino acids: CSARSGQEQETQYF. The CDR3 region has the DNA TGCAGTGCTAGATCGGGACAGGAGCAAGAGACCCAGTACTTC.